The rows below give T cell receptor beta chains drawn from one sample of a study of radiation and T cells in renal cell carcinoma. TCRdb's table, derived via immunoSEQ multiplex PCR, lists solely in-frame clones and lacks some. The data contain 150,000 or so clones, around 90% of them singletons. The material sequenced was blood, taken from a patient whose treatment included radiotherapy and nephrectomy. Receptors were obtained from a woman in her seventies with renal cell carcinoma. The CDR3 runs from the conserved cysteine through the conserved F or W. A D gene is named only where the DNA matches it firmly. Expanded clones get a size class; other rows say once, few or many, or leave the size out.

TRBV6-5,-,-,TRBJ1-6,TGTGCCAGCAGTTACCACAATTCACCCCTCCACTTT,CASSYHNSPLHF
TRBV7-9,-,-,TRBJ2-7,TGTGCCAGCAGCCGAGAGGTCGAGCAGTACTTC,CASSREVEQYF
TRBV29-1,-,-,TRBJ2-1,TGCAGCACCAACCCACTAGGGAATGAGCAGTTCTTC,CSTNPLGNEQFF
TRBV5-6,-,-,TRBJ1-3,TGTGCCAGCAGCCAGGGCACTGGAAACACCATATATTTT,CASSQGTGNTIYF
TRBV6-1,-,TRBD1,TRBJ1-5,TGTGCCAGCAGTGAGCCGGGACAGGGGCGTCAGCCCCAGCATTTT,CASSEPGQGRQPQHF
TRBV30,-,TRBD2,TRBJ2-5,TGTGCCTGGAGTCCGACCTTACGGGGGGAAGAGACCCAGTACTTC,CAWSPTLRGEETQYF
TRBV9,-,-,TRBJ2-3,TGTGCCAGCAGCCCGCACCCATCTTCAGATACGCAGTATTTT,CASSPHPSSDTQYF
TRBV5-1,-,TRBD1,TRBJ1-6,TGCGCCAGCAGGGAACAGGGGGCTGGAAATTCACCCCTCCACTTT,CASREQGAGNSPLHF
TRBV4-3,-,TRBD1,TRBJ1-1,TGCGCCAGCAGCCCGGACAGGGGAGTTAATGAAGCTTTCTTT,CASSPDRGVNEAFF
TRBV2,-,-,TRBJ1-1,TGTGCCAGCAGTGGGGGACGCCTTAACACTGAAGCTTTCTTT,CASSGGRLNTEAFF
TRBV29-1,-,-,TRBJ1-1,TGCAGGGGTGGGCAGGGGAACACTGAAGCTTTCTTT,CRGGQGNTEAFF
TRBV7-9,-,TRBD1,TRBJ1-1,TGTGCCAGCAGCTCACATGGGACAGGCATGAACACTGAAGCTTTCTTT,CASSSHGTGMNTEAFF
TRBV10-3,once,-,TRBJ2-1,TGTGCCATCAGTGAGTCGGCTGAGCAGTTCTTC,CAISESAEQFF
TRBV5-4,-,TRBD2,TRBJ2-5,TGTGCCACAGGGGAGGTCGGGGGGGTTGAGACCCAGTACTTC,CATGEVGGVETQYF
TRBV20-1,once,-,TRBJ1-6,TGCAGTGTACGGTCACCCCTCCACTTT,CSVRSPLHF
TRBV30,-,-,TRBJ2-1,TGTGCCTGGAGAGACACTACAGGGTTGCGGAACAATGAGCAGTTCTTC,CAWRDTTGLRNNEQFF
TRBV9,-,-,TRBJ2-1,TGTGCCAGCACGGAACAGGACAGACACAATGAGCAGTTCTTC,CASTEQDRHNEQFF
TRBV5-1,-,TRBD2,TRBJ2-1,TGCGCCAGCAGCTCCGGGACTAGCGGGGGTTGGCGGGTTGAGCAGTTCTTC,CASSSGTSGGWRVEQFF
TRBV5-4,-,TRBD2,TRBJ2-3,TGTGCCAGCAGCTTTAGGTCGGGGGGGAGCACAGATACGCAGTATTTT,CASSFRSGGSTDTQYF
TRBV28,few,-,TRBJ1-4,TGTGCCAGCAGTTGGGGGCTTGGGAGGAATGAAAAACTGTTTTTT,CASSWGLGRNEKLFF
TRBV6-5,-,-,TRBJ2-7,TGTGCCAGCAGCCTCCGGGACTGGGGCTCCTACGAGCAGTACTTC,CASSLRDWGSYEQYF
TRBV5-1,-,-,TRBJ2-7,TGCGCCAGCAGCTCTGGACCTTCCTACGAGCAGTACTTC,CASSSGPSYEQYF
TRBV19,-,-,TRBJ1-1,TGTGCCAGTAGTATAGGAGGACAGCCGAGAACTGAAGCTTTCTTT,CASSIGGQPRTEAFF
TRBV7-2,-,-,TRBJ1-1,TGTGCCAGCAGCAAGAGACAGGCCCTGAACACTGAAGCTTTCTTT,CASSKRQALNTEAFF
TRBV20-1,few,-,TRBJ1-1,TGCAGTGCCTACTTCACTGAAGCTTTCTTT,CSAYFTEAFF
TRBV11-3,-,-,TRBJ2-7,TGTGCCAGCAGACCGGAGGTGTCCTACGAGCAGTACTTC,CASRPEVSYEQYF
TRBV2,-,TRBD1,TRBJ2-1,TGTGCCAGCAGGGGACAGATTCCCCCCAAGCAGTTCTTC,CASRGQIPPKQFF
TRBV18,-,TRBD1,TRBJ2-7,TGTGCCAGCTCACCGAAGACAGGGGTTTCCTACGAGCAGTACTTC,CASSPKTGVSYEQYF
TRBV28,-,-,TRBJ1-1,TGTGCCAGCAGTTTATCCGGTAACACTGAAGCTTTCTTT,CASSLSGNTEAFF
TRBV28,-,-,TRBJ1-6,TGTGCCAGCAGTTTAGTAGGGGCAAATTCACCCCTCCACTTT,CASSLVGANSPLHF
TRBV23-1,once,-,TRBJ1-1,TGCGCCAGATGCACGGCGGCTGAAGCTTTCTTT,CARCTAAEAFF
TRBV10-1,-,-,TRBJ1-3,TGCGCCACCCCTATACGGGACTGCTACTCTGGAAACACCATATATTTT,CATPIRDCYSGNTIYF
TRBV5-5,once,TRBD2,TRBJ2-5,TGTGCCAGCAGTTTATCCGGGACTAGCCTGAGGGAGACCCAGTACTTC,CASSLSGTSLRETQYF
TRBV19,few,-,TRBJ1-2,TGTGCCAGTAGTCTGCCACCCCCCACCGCGGGCTACACCTTC,CASSLPPPTAGYTF
TRBV9,-,-,TRBJ2-3,TGTGCCAGCAGCCGACAGCTAGATACGCAGTATTTT,CASSRQLDTQYF
TRBV5-6,-,-,TRBJ1-2,TGTGCCAGCAGCTCCTGGACAGTTCAACCCTATGGCTACACCTTC,CASSSWTVQPYGYTF
TRBV7-3,-,TRBD1,TRBJ2-3,TGTGCCAGCAGCCCCTGGGACAGGACTTCAGATACGCAGTATTTT,CASSPWDRTSDTQYF
TRBV5-6,-,TRBD1,TRBJ2-7,TGTGCCAGCAGCTTGGGCGACAGGGGTTACGAGCAGTACTTC,CASSLGDRGYEQYF
TRBV2,-,-,TRBJ1-2,TGTGCCAGCAGTGAAGCCAGGGTCTATGGCTACACCTTC,CASSEARVYGYTF
TRBV19,few,-,TRBJ2-5,TGTGCCAGTAGTATAAATCTAGCGTCGGAGACCCAGTACTTC,CASSINLASETQYF